This note documents a single TCR beta chain sequence. The entry originates in a study of blood T cell repertoires in COVID-19. Only in-frame clones appear in the TCRdb table, and some are missing; sequencing was by immunoSEQ multiplex PCR. The sample has approximately 190,000 clones; roughly 88% are singletons. Specimen: peripheral blood. This sequence was found in a woman between 40 and 50 years old who had recovered from COVID-19.

CDR3 residues: CASSFMGGKTDTQYF. In DNA form, the CDR3 reads TGCGCCAGCAGCTTTATGGGCGGGAAAACAGATACGCAGTATTTT. The J gene is TRBJ2-3, the V gene TRBV5-1, with a weak D call TRBD2 (6 bases). CDR3 length equals 15 residues. The ends were cut back, 2 bases at V and 3 bases at J, with 13 bases in the middle. CDR1 is SGHRS, CDR2 YFSETQ, per germline. The full variable domain, with the rest looked up from reference TRBV5-1 and TRBJ2-3, is KAGVTQTPRYLIKTRGQQVTLSCSPISGHRSVSWYQQTPGQGLQFLFEYFSETQRNKGNFPGRFSGRQFSNSRSEMNVSTLELGDSALYLCASSFMGGKTDTQYFGPGTRLTVL.